The 14 T cell receptor beta chains below all came from one sample that was sequenced in a study of memory CD4+ T cells and cytomegalovirus serostatus (dated by TCRdb to the late 2010s). A FACSAria II was used to sort memory CD4+ T cells, defined as single viable CD3+CD4+CD8-CD45RO+ cells. Library preparation used the immunoSEQ multiplex PCR assay. Held by TCRdb, this immuneACCESS table contains in-frame sequences only and omits some clones. Under half of the omission traces to an unresolved V gene where checked; the cause of the rest is unknown. This sample gives tens of thousands of clones in total; around 72% of them show up just once. The biggest ten clones account for approximately 0.68% of the sample. Input material: memory CD4+ T cells from blood. These receptors were obtained from an adult in good health and CMV-seronegative.

The rearrangement links TRBV5-1 to TRBJ2-7; the D gene is possibly TRBD1 (8 bases). V was clipped by 0 bases and J by 7 bases, with 29 bases between them. CDR1 is SGHRS, CDR2 YFSETQ, per germline. This CDR3 comprises 19 residues. The CDR3 spells CASSLGYGQGALGGGEQYF. In DNA, the CDR3 is TGCGCCAGCAGCTTGGGATACGGACAGGGTGCCCTGGGGGGGGGAGAGCAGTACTTC.

CDR3 protein: CASSLGGMTGELFF. In DNA form, the CDR3 reads TGTGCCAGCAGCTTAGGGGGCATGACCGGGGAGCTGTTTTTT. V is TRBV7-3 and J is TRBJ2-2; tentatively, D is TRBD1 (6 bases). Trimming took 2 bases from V and 5 from J, leaving 9 bases between them. The CDR3 spans 14 residues. CDR1 is SGHTA and CDR2 is FQGTGA in the germline V gene.

This clone was seen more than once but under ten times. The chain recombines TRBV6-1 with TRBJ1-2; D possibly corresponds to TRBD1 (6 bases). CDR1 MNHNS and CDR2 SASEGT come from the germline V gene. The CDR3 extends over 15 amino acids. V was shortened by 1 base and J by 6 bases, with 15 bases between the two germline ends. The chain's CDR3 is CASSEDWQGIDGYTF. DNA for the CDR3: TGTGCCAGCAGTGAAGATTGGCAGGGGATTGATGGCTACACCTTC.

On this clone: The CDR3 does not end in the conserved phenylalanine or tryptophan, so this is likely a read error. Because the CDR3's place on the DNA is in doubt, the DNA is left out and the CDR3 is given as listed by TCRdb. The chain combines TRBV12-5 with TRBJ1-5. The CDR3 spans 11 residues, counting both ends. Germline loops: CDR1 LGHNT, CDR2 FRNRAP. The chain's CDR3 is CASGLLSLSVT.

V gene TRBV6-5 combines with J gene TRBJ2-5, with TRBD1 matching 7 bases. This CDR3 comprises 13 residues. The V gene's germline CDR1 is MNHEY and CDR2 SVGAGI. The J segment lost 0 bases and the V segment lost 6 bases, leaving 1 base of the junction unmatched. The CDR3 spells CASRGQHQETQYF. In DNA, the CDR3 is TGTGCCAGCAGGGGACAGCACCAAGAGACCCAGTACTTC.

This clone showed up just once. The chain carries TRBV14 and TRBJ2-1; no clear D gene. The CDR3 length is 12 residues. Trimming cost V 1 base and J 7 bases, with 5 bases left between them. From germline, CDR1 is SGHDN and CDR2 FVKESK. The DNA for the CDR3 is TGTGCCAGCAGCCAAGTAGGGAATGAGCAGTTCTTC. Its protein is CASSQVGNEQFF.

This sequence joins TRBV19 and TRBJ2-2, with 8 bases matching TRBD2. Per germline, CDR1 LNHDA and CDR2 SQIVND (reference sequence). The CDR3 contains 16 residues. The CDR3 DNA follows: TGTGCTTCCAAAGGGGCCTTAGCGGGGAGCACCGGGGAGCTGTTTTTT. Residues: CASKGALAGSTGELFF. The variable domain in full, completed from reference TRBV19 and TRBJ2-2, reads DGGITQSPKYLFRKEGQNVTLSCEQNLNHDAMYWYRQDPGQGLRLIYYSQIVNDFQKGDIAEGYSVSREKKESFPLTVTSAQKNPTAFYLCASKGALAGSTGELFFGEGSRLTVL.

This rearrangement joins TRBV4-1 to TRBJ1-1; 8 bases fit TRBD1. The length of the CDR3 is 13 residues. Germline assignment: CDR1 MGHRA and CDR2 YSYEKL. V was clipped by 6 bases and J by 3 bases; unmatched bases: 3. The CDR3 loop reads CASSSDRDTEAFF. The CDR3 bases are TGCGCCAGCAGTTCGGACAGGGACACTGAAGCTTTCTTT.

This chain links TRBV4-2 with TRBJ1-2; 7 positions agree with TRBD1. The germline gives CDR1 LGHNA, CDR2 YNFKEQ. CDR3 size: 17 residues. Trimming cost V 1 base and J 4 bases; bases outside gene matches: 12. The CDR3 protein is CASSQVAGGTASYGYTF. The CDR3 DNA reads TGTGCCAGCAGCCAAGTCGCGGGGGGGACAGCGAGCTATGGCTACACCTTC.

The genes are TRBV4-3 and TRBJ2-7; 10 nucleotides agree with TRBD1. There are 15 residues in the CDR3. The V gene end was trimmed by 4 bases and the J gene end by 1 base; junction bases not matched to a gene: 4. Germline V CDR1 and CDR2: LGHNA, YSLEER. CDR3: CASSLRTGGSYEQYF. Here the CDR3 DNA reads TGCGCCAGCAGCCTGAGGACAGGGGGATCCTACGAGCAGTACTTC.

As to this clone: The junction departs from the called germline gene at one end, perhaps through a read error. The CDR3 is CSARSIDRIFF. CDR3 bases: TGCAGTGCTAGAAGTATCGACAGAATATTCTTT. This rearrangement joins TRBV20-1 to TRBJ1-6; tentative D call: TRBD1 (5 bases). CDR3 size: 11 residues. Germline loops: CDR1 DFQATT, CDR2 SNEGSKA (reference sequence).

V is TRBV10-1 and J is TRBJ2-1; 12 bases fit TRBD2. V was pared by 3 bases and J by 6 bases, with 9 bases of the junction left unmatched. The germline CDR1 and CDR2 sequences are WNHNN and SYGVQD (reference sequence). This CDR3 has 17 amino acids. CDR3 nucleotides: TGCGCCAGCAGTGAACTAGCGGGGGGCCATCTTGGCAATGAGCAGTTCTTC. Amino acids: CASSELAGGHLGNEQFF.

The chain has TRBV2 and TRBJ1-5; D call uncertain. Germline CDR1 reads SNHLY; CDR2 reads FYNNEI. Trimming removed 4 bases at V and 4 bases at J, with 14 bases between. CDR3 length equals 15 residues. The CDR3 reads CASSGQDAGNQPQHF. DNA for the CDR3: TGTGCCAGCAGTGGGCAGGACGCTGGAAATCAGCCCCAGCATTTT.

CDR3 in DNA: TGCGCCACCAGGACAGACTACAACGACTATGGCTACACCTTC. The encoded protein is CATRTDYNDYGYTF. V gene TRBV5-1 combines with J gene TRBJ1-2; D is possibly TRBD1 (6 bases). Trimming removed 9 bases at V and 3 bases at J, with 18 bases between. The length of the CDR3 is 14 residues. Germline V lookup: CDR1 SGHRS, CDR2 YFSETQ.